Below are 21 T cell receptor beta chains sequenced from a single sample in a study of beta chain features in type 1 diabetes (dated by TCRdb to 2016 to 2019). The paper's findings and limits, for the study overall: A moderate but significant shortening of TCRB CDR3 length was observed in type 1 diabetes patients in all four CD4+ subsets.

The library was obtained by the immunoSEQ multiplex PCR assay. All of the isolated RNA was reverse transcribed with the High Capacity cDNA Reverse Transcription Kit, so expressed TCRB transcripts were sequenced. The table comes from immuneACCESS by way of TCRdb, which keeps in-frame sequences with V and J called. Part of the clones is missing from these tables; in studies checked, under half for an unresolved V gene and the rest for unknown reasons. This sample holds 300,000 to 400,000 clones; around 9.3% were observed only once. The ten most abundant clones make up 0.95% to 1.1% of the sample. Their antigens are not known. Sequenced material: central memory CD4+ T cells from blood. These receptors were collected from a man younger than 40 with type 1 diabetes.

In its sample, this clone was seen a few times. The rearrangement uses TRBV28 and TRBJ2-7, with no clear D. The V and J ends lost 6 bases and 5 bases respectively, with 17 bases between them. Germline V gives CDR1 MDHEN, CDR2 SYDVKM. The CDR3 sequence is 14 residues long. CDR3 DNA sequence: TGTGCCAGCAGGAACACCTTTCCTACTAACGAGCAGTACTTC. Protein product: CASRNTFPTNEQYF.

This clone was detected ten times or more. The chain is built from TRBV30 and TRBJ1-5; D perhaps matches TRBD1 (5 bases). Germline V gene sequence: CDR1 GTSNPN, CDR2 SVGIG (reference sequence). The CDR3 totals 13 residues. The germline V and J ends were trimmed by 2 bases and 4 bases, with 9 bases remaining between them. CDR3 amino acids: CAWSPGENQPQHF. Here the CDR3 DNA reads TGTGCCTGGAGTCCGGGGGAGAATCAGCCCCAGCATTTT.

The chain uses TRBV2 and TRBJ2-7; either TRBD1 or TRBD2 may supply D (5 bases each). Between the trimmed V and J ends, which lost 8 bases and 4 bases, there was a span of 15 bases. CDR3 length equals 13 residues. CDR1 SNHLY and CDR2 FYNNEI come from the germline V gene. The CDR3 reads CASSRGGSYEQYF. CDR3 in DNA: TGTGCCAGCTCTCGGGGCGGCTCTTACGAGCAGTACTTC.

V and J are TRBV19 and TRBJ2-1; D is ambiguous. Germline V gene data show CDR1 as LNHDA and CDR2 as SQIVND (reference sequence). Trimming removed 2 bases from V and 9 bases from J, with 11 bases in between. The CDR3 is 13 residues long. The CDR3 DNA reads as TGTGCCAGTAGTATATCCCCCGCCATTGAGCAGTTCTTC. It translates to CASSISPAIEQFF.

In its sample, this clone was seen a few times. CDR3 amino acids: CASSLRLAAQETQYF. DNA of the CDR3: TGTGCCAGCAGCTTAAGACTAGCTGCTCAAGAGACCCAGTACTTC. The chain uses TRBV5-6 and TRBJ2-5, with TRBD2 identical over 7 bases. CDR1 and CDR2 (germline): SGHDT, YYEEEE. This CDR3 spans 15 amino acids. V was pared by 2 bases and J by 2 bases, with 6 bases of the junction left unmatched.

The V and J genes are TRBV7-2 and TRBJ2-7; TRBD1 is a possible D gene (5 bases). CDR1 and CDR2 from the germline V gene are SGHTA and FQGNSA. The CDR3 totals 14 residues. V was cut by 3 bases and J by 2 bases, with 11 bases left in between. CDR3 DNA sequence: TGTGCCAGCAGCTTGGGGCCGGCGGCCTACGAGCAGTACTTC. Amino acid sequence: CASSLGPAAYEQYF.

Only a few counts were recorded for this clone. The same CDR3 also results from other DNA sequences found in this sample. CDR3 in DNA: TGTGCCAGCAGTTTGTATTCATCCTACAATGAGCAGTTCTTC. This translates into CASSLYSSYNEQFF. The chain joins TRBV28 to TRBJ2-1; D remains unclear. The V gene lost 3 bases and the J gene lost 1 base, with 7 bases spanning the gap. Germline values: CDR1 MDHEN, CDR2 SYDVKM. The CDR3 sequence is 14 residues long.

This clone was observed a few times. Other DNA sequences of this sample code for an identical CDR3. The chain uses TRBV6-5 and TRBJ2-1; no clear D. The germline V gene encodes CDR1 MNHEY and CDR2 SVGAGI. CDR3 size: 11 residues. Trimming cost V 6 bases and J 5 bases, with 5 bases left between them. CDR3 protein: CASSRDNEQFF. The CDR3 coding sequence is TGTGCCAGCAGCCGGGACAATGAGCAGTTCTTC.

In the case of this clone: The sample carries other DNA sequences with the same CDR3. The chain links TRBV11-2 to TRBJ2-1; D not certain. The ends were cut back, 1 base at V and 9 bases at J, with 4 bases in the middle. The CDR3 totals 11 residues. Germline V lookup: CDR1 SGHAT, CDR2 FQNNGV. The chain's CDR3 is CASSLGGEQFF. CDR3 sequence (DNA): TGTGCCAGCAGCTTAGGGGGTGAGCAGTTCTTC.

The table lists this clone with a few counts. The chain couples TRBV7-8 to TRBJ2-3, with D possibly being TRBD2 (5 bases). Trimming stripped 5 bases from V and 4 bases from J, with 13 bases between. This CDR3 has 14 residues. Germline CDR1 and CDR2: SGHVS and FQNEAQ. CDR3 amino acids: CASSATSAADTQYF. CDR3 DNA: TGTGCCAGCAGCGCCACTAGTGCCGCAGATACGCAGTATTTT.

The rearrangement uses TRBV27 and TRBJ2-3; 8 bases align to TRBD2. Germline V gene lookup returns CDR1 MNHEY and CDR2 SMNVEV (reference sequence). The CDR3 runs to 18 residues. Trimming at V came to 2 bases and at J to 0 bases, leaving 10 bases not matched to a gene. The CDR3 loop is CASSLGTSGPSSTDTQYF. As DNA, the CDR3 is TGTGCCAGCAGTTTAGGAACTAGCGGACCATCTAGCACAGATACGCAGTATTTT.

The CDR3 sequence: CASRALAASYNEQFF. In DNA form, the CDR3 reads TGTGCCAGCAGGGCTCTAGCGGCCTCCTACAATGAGCAGTTCTTC. The chain uses TRBV6-5 and TRBJ2-1; 7 nucleotides match TRBD2. The germline gives CDR1 MNHEY, CDR2 SVGAGI. The junction had 5 bases not matched to a gene; V was cut back by 6 bases and J by 0 bases. This CDR3 spans 15 amino acids.

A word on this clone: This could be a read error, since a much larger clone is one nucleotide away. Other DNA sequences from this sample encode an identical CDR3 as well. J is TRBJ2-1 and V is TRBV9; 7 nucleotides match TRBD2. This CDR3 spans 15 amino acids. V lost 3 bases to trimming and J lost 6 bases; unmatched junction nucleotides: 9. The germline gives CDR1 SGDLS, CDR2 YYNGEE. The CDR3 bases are TGTGCCAGCAGCGGGGTTAGCGGGTTTGGCAATGAGCAGTTCTTC. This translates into CASSGVSGFGNEQFF.

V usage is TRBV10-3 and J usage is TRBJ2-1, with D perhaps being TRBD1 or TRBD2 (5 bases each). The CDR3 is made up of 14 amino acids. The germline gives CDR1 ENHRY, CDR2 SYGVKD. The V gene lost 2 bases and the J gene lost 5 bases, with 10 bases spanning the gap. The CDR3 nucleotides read TGTGCCATCAGTGAGCACGGGGCAAACAATGAGCAGTTCTTC. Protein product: CAISEHGANNEQFF.

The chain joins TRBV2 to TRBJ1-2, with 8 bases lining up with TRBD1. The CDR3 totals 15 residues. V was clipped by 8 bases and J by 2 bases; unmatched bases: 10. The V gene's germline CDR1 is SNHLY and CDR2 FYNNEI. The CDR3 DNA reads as TGTGCCAGCCGAAAGGAAAGGACAGGGAACTATGGCTACACCTTC. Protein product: CASRKERTGNYGYTF.

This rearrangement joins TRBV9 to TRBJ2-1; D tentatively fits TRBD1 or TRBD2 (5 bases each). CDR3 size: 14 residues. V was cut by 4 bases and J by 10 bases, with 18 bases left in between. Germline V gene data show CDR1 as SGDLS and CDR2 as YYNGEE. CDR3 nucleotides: TGTGCCAGCAGCCAGGGCCTCGCAAGAGGGGAGCAGTTCTTC. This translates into CASSQGLARGEQFF.

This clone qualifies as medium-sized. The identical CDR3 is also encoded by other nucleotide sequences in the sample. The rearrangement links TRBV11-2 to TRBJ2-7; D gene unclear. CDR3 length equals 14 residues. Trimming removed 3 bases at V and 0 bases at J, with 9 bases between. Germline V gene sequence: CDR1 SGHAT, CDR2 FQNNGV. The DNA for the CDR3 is TGTGCCAGCAGCTTGTCCTTTTCCTCCTACGAGCAGTACTTC. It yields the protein CASSLSFSSYEQYF.

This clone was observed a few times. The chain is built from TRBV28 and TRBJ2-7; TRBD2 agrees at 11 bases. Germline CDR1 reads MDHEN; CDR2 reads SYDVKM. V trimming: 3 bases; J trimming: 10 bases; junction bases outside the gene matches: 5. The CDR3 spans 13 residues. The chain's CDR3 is CASSLGTSGFQYF. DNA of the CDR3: TGTGCCAGCAGTTTGGGGACTAGCGGTTTTCAGTACTTC.

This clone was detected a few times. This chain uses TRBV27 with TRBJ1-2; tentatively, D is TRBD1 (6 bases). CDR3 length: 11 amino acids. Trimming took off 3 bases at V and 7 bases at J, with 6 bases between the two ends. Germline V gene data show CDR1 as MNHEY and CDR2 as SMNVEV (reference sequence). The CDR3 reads CASSFRGGYTF. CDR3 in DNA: TGTGCCAGCAGTTTCAGGGGTGGCTACACCTTC.

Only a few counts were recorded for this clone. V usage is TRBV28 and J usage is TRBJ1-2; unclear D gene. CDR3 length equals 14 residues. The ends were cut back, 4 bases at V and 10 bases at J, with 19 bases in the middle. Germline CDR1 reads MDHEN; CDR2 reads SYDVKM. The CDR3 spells CASSSRYFGPFYTF. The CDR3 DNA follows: TGTGCCAGCAGTTCGAGATACTTCGGACCTTTCTACACCTTC.

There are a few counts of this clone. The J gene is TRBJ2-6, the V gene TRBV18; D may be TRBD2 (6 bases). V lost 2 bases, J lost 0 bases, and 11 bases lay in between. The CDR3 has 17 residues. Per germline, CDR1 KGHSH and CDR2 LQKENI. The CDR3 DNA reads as TGTGCCAGCTCACCAATTTTCGGGGGCTCTGGGGCCAACGTCCTGACTTTC. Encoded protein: CASSPIFGGSGANVLTF.